One sample yielded the 11 T cell receptor beta chains listed below, sequenced in a study of cytomegalovirus exposure and HLA in healthy donors. PCR used 60 Vbeta primers and 13 Jbeta primers. Repertoires were generated with immunoSEQ multiplex PCR, while TCRdb's copy carries only in-frame clones and drops some. The sample includes about 150,000 clones, over 70% of them seen just once. Sequenced sample: PBMCs. The receptors stem from a man between 25 and 39 years old in good health and CMV-seronegative.

V is TRBV13 and J is TRBJ2-1; the D is unclear. Trimming stripped 1 base from V and 6 bases from J, with 13 bases between. Per germline, CDR1 PRHDT and CDR2 FYEKMQ (reference sequence). The CDR3 extends over 15 amino acids. For the CDR3, the DNA is TGTGCCAGCAGCTTAGTTTCCGGGTCCGGCAATGAGCAGTTCTTC. Protein product: CASSLVSGSGNEQFF.

The V call is TRBV5-1, the J call TRBJ2-3; D gene unclear. Trimming took 4 bases from V and 2 from J, leaving 8 bases between them. This CDR3 spans 13 amino acids. Germline V gene sequence: CDR1 SGHRS, CDR2 YFSETQ. The CDR3 loop reads CASSPTITDTQYF. The CDR3, as DNA: TGCGCCAGCAGCCCCACAATCACAGATACGCAGTATTTT.

This chain connects TRBV9 to TRBJ2-3; D remains ambiguous. Germline CDR1 is SGDLS and CDR2 is YYNGEE. V was shortened by 0 bases and J by 0 bases, with 14 bases between the two germline ends. The CDR3 is 17 residues long. The CDR3 sequence is CASSVGPPWSSTDTQYF. CDR3 DNA: TGTGCCAGCAGCGTAGGACCCCCTTGGAGCAGCACAGATACGCAGTATTTT.

Remarks on this clone: The junction departs from the called germline gene at one end, perhaps through a read error. This chain connects TRBV9 to TRBJ2-5; 14 nucleotides agree with TRBD2. The CDR3 spans 16 residues. From germline, CDR1 is SGDLS and CDR2 YYNGEE. The CDR3 reads CASSPRLAGGQEAQYF. The DNA for the CDR3 is TGTGCCAGCAGCCCACGACTAGCGGGGGGGCAAGAGGCCCAGTACTTC.

This clone was seen only once. The chain links TRBV25-1 to TRBJ1-6, with 10 bases that match TRBD1. CDR1 is MGHDK and CDR2 is SYGVNS in the germline V gene. V gave up 4 bases and J gave up 10 bases; unmatched junction bases: 4. The CDR3 runs 14 residues. The CDR3 reads CASSVTGGLSPLHF. Written as DNA, the CDR3 is TGTGCCAGCAGTGTGACAGGGGGCTTATCACCCCTCCACTTT.

The CDR3 loop is CASSSTGKGGNTIYF. DNA for the CDR3: TGTGCCAGCAGTTCAACAGGAAAGGGTGGAAACACCATATATTTT. V and J are TRBV28 and TRBJ1-3, with a possible D match to TRBD1 (5 bases). V lost 4 bases and J 3 bases, leaving 13 bases between the germline ends. The CDR3 spans 15 residues. Germline values: CDR1 MDHEN, CDR2 SYDVKM.

Regarding this clone: This sample includes further DNA sequences coding for the same CDR3. The chain combines TRBV15 with TRBJ2-7; 9 bases are shared with TRBD1. J lost 2 bases, V lost 3 bases, and 2 bases had no gene match. The CDR3 covers 14 residues. Germline CDR1 is LNHNV and CDR2 is YYDKDF (reference sequence). CDR3 residues: CATSRDRGAYEQYF. The CDR3 coding sequence is TGTGCCACCAGCAGGGACAGGGGAGCCTACGAGCAGTACTTC.

This chain links TRBV7-9 with TRBJ1-3, with TRBD1 identical over 7 bases. Trimming cost V 5 bases and J 4 bases; bases outside gene matches: 5. Germline V lookup: CDR1 SEHNR, CDR2 FQNEAQ (reference sequence). The length of the CDR3 is 14 residues. CDR3 region: CASSVTGVGNTIYF. In nucleotides, the CDR3 is TGTGCCAGCAGCGTTACAGGGGTCGGAAACACCATATATTTT.

The chain carries TRBV5-1 and TRBJ2-3; 13 positions agree with TRBD2. The germline V gene encodes CDR1 SGHRS and CDR2 YFSETQ. J gave up 6 bases and V 2 bases, and 3 bases lay outside the gene matches. The CDR3 is 15 amino acids. CDR3 in amino acids: CASSFVTSGGDTQYF. In nucleotides, the CDR3 is TGCGCCAGCAGCTTCGTGACTAGCGGGGGGGATACGCAGTATTTT.

The chain carries TRBV19 and TRBJ2-5; 8 bases are a match to TRBD2. The germline gives CDR1 LNHDA, CDR2 SQIVND (reference sequence). V lost 7 bases and J lost 0; bases outside the gene matches: 4. The CDR3 has 14 residues. In DNA form, the CDR3 reads TGTGCCAGTAAGGAGCGGGGGTACCAAGAGACCCAGTACTTC. Encoded protein: CASKERGYQETQYF. The entire variable domain, with the rest obtained from reference TRBV19 and TRBJ2-5, is as follows: DGGITQSPKYLFRKEGQNVTLSCEQNLNHDAMYWYRQDPGQGLRLIYYSQIVNDFQKGDIAEGYSVSREKKESFPLTVTSAQKNPTAFYLCASKERGYQETQYFGPGTRLLVL.

The V call is TRBV19, the J call TRBJ2-3; 12 positions match TRBD2. Germline V gives CDR1 LNHDA, CDR2 SQIVND (reference sequence). J gave up 2 bases and V 2 bases, and 5 bases lay outside the gene matches. The CDR3 contains 17 residues. The CDR3 sequence: CASSISRLAGATDTQYF. In DNA, the CDR3 is TGTGCCAGTAGTATATCGCGACTAGCGGGGGCCACAGATACGCAGTATTTT. The variable domain in full, with the rest retrieved from reference TRBV19 and TRBJ2-3, is DGGITQSPKYLFRKEGQNVTLSCEQNLNHDAMYWYRQDPGQGLRLIYYSQIVNDFQKGDIAEGYSVSREKKESFPLTVTSAQKNPTAFYLCASSISRLAGATDTQYFGPGTRLTVL.